This T cell receptor (beta chain) is drawn from a study of blood T cell repertoires in COVID-19. Trimming took 2 bases from V and 7 from J, leaving 15 bases between them. Germline V CDR1 and CDR2: ENHRY, SYGVKD. The CDR3 has 15 residues. The study assigned cohorts using participant-reported clinical history. Cohort 3 recovery required two negative PCRs, clearance, or symptom resolution. TCRdb keeps only in-frame clones here, not all; method: immunoSEQ multiplex PCR. The sample consists of a few hundred thousand clones, about 89% of them appearing once. What was sequenced was PBMCs or T cells enriched from blood (not recorded which). The V and J genes are TRBV10-3 and TRBJ2-1; a weak D match, TRBD2 (5 bases). The sequence came from a woman in her thirties or forties who had recovered from COVID-19. CDR3 sequence: CAISEGSVILNEQFF. The DNA of the CDR3 is TGTGCCATCAGTGAGGGTAGCGTCATATTGAATGAGCAGTTCTTC.